Described below is a single TCR beta chain sequence and its context. The specificity of this receptor is unknown. No per-base quality is available; no much larger clone lies one base away. Every donor in the study was a healthy Caucasian. Three pairs of female monozygotic twins, all aged about 18 to 29 years, made up the twin cohort. RNA for TCR libraries was isolated from peripheral blood mononuclear cells. This specimen belongs to a study of identical twins (dated by TCRdb to the mid-2010s). With respect to the entire study: TCR alpha and beta repertoires from monozygotic twins, unrelated adults of various ages and cord blood were deep-sequenced to test whether fetal clonotypes persist. To rule out contamination, the twin experiments were replicated at different times with different library preparation protocols.

The library was produced with 5' RACE. These reads were obtained on an Illumina HiSeq 2000. A universal primer binding site was introduced by template switching, and a unique molecular identifier was present in the final cDNA, enabling accurate counting of TCR cDNA molecules. First-strand cDNA for TCR alpha and beta chains was synthesized from specific primers in the conserved constant-segment region. To control for contamination, every cDNA library was double barcoded, receiving both a SMART-Mk sample barcode and Illumina barcodes. Two successive PCR steps introduced TruSeq adapter sequences along with Illumina sample barcodes. Sequencing of the TCR alpha and beta cDNA libraries was done on the Illumina HiSeq platform using custom primers. On the authors' methods: MiGEC processed the raw reads to extract unique molecular identifiers, while MiXCR was used to determine the CDR3 positions. Recombination models were inferred per individual with the repgenHMM and IGoR tools using an EM algorithm. Shared clonotype analysis was performed with the tcR package in R, normalizing sharing by the product of cloneset sizes. To study raw recombination free of thymic and clonal selection effects, out-of-frame nonproductive sequences were analyzed. TCRdb itself trimmed the public reads at Q25 with fastp, ran MiXCR and retained productive beta chains. Here each entry gathers all rows of one CDR3 protein and keeps the most common genes and DNA. TCRdb, not the authors, supplied the V and J calls. The sample table holds a few hundred thousand distinct CDR3 sequences, of which just under 10% were seen once. Of the sample, 2.5% to 3.5% falls within the top ten clones.

Findings and caveats that apply to the study as a whole: Because the same donors could not be followed over many years, the conclusions depended on cross-sectional statistical analysis. Out-of-frame TCR alpha sharing in monozygotic twins was systematically underestimated by recombination models, whereas sharing between unrelated individuals was in agreement with the recombination models. Invariant T cells such as MAIT and iNKT could partly confound zero-insertion analyses, although diverse VJ usage argued against such confounding for most clonotypes. A weaker excess of twin sharing was found in beta out-of-frame sequences because the signal-to-noise ratio was lowered by fewer shared sequences. Out-of-frame TCR alpha sequences shared between twins showed an excess of low generation-probability sequences compared with coincidental sharing between unrelated individuals. Fewer insertions were carried by abundant cord blood beta clonotypes, a similar but weaker trend appeared in young adult naive repertoires, and no such trend appeared in memory repertoires.

The trim is 3 bases for V and 4 bases for J, with a gap of 15 bases between the germline ends. The CDR3 goes from the cysteine to the phenylalanine over 15 residues. Just the 45-base CDR3 DNA is kept, in frame starting at base 1. These data also formed part of another study, on yellow fever vaccine responses in identical twins. From that second study: According to the authors, the vaccine-induced T cell response in identical twins seemed to be partly convergent and partly specific to each individual. In identical twins, the study followed T cell clones that responded to the vaccine with precision.

The V and J genes are TRBV12-3 or TRBV12-4 and TRBJ2-5; the D gene lacks a confident call. Sample: PBMCs. The receptor was isolated from a woman aged 18-29 years in good health. The CDR3 region reads CASSFSRVRRETQYF. Read as DNA, the sequence is TGTGCCAGCAGTTTCTCTAGGGTAAGGAGAGAGACCCAGTACTTC.